This T cell receptor (beta chain) was obtained from a study of shared clonotypes between healthy human individuals. Naive-designated CD8 cells lacked CD45RO, were positively enriched for CCR7, and omitted terminally differentiated effector memory CD45RA+ cells. Assay: immunoSEQ multiplex PCR; the TCRdb copy retains only in-frame clones and omits some. Here the sample spans approximately 840,000 clones, roughly 96% being singletons. The V and J ends lost 7 bases and 0 bases, in that order; junction bases with no gene match: 8. CDR1 is MNHNY, CDR2 SVGAGI, per germline (reference sequence). There are 15 residues in the CDR3.

The rearrangement uses TRBV6-6 and TRBJ1-2; the match to TRBD1 covers 7 bases. This receptor was obtained from a man between 25 and 39 years old in good health. The material sequenced was naive CD8+ T cells sorted from blood. CDR3 region: CASISTGSSNYGYTF. In nucleotides, the CDR3 is TGTGCCAGCATTTCGACAGGGAGTTCTAACTATGGCTACACCTTC.